This entry describes one T cell receptor beta chain. The V segment lost 2 bases and the J segment 5 bases; nucleotides outside the gene matches: 3. The V gene's germline CDR1 is MGHRA and CDR2 YSYEKL. The length of the CDR3 is 15 residues. This sample stems from a study of blood T cell repertoires in COVID-19. The wider study: The origin of the acute and convalescent COVID-19 samples was the United States, Italy and Spain. T cells, B-cell-depleted T cells, or PBMCs supplied cDNA or gDNA.

Only in-frame clones appear in the TCRdb table, and some are missing; sequencing was by immunoSEQ multiplex PCR. The table records about 150,000 clones, approximately 81% of them present only once. This sequence joins TRBV4-1 and TRBJ1-6; TRBD1 matches 7 bases. Sample: peripheral blood. The origin of this receptor is a human donor in a cohort sampled during active COVID-19. As DNA, the CDR3 is TGCGCCAGCAGCCAAAAGACAGGGAATAATTCACCCCTCCACTTT. Its translation is CASSQKTGNNSPLHF.